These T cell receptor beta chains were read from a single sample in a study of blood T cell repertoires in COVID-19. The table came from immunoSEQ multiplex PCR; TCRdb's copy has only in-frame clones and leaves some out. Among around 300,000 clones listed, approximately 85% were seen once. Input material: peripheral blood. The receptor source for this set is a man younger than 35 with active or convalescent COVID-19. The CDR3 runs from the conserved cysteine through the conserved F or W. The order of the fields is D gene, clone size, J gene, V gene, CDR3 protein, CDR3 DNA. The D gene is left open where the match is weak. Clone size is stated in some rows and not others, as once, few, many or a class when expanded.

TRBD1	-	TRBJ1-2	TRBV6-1	CASSATGGAAVNYGYTF	TGTGCCAGCAGTGCTACAGGGGGCGCCGCGGTAAACTATGGCTACACCTTC
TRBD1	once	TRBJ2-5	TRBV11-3	CASSSGQGLQETQYF	TGTGCCAGCAGCTCCGGACAGGGGCTACAAGAGACCCAGTACTTC
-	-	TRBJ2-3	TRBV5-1	CASSLGRTSSTDTQYF	TGCGCCAGCAGCTTGGGACGGACATCTAGCACAGATACGCAGTATTTT
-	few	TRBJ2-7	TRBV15	CATSRAGTMKHEQYF	TGTGCCACCAGCAGAGCCGGGACAATGAAGCACGAGCAGTACTTC
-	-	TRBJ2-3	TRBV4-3	CASSQAGETDTQYF	TGCGCCAGCAGCCAAGCGGGGGAAACAGATACGCAGTATTTT
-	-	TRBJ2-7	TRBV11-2	CASSPGSGPSYEQYF	TGTGCCAGCAGCCCCGGTTCGGGTCCGTCCTACGAGCAGTACTTC
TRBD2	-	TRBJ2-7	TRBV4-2	CASSRSGGRNKEQYF	TGTGCCAGCAGCCGTAGCGGGGGTCGCAATAAGGAGCAGTACTTC
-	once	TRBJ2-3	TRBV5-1	CASSFLSPPTDTQYF	TGCGCCAGCAGCTTTCTGAGTCCCCCCACAGATACGCAGTATTTT
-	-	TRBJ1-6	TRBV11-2	CASSLGGWDSPLHF	TGTGCCAGCAGCTTAGGAGGGTGGGATTCACCCCTCCACTTT
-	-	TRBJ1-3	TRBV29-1	CSVPAGPGNTIYF	TGCAGCGTCCCCGCAGGTCCAGGAAACACCATATATTTT